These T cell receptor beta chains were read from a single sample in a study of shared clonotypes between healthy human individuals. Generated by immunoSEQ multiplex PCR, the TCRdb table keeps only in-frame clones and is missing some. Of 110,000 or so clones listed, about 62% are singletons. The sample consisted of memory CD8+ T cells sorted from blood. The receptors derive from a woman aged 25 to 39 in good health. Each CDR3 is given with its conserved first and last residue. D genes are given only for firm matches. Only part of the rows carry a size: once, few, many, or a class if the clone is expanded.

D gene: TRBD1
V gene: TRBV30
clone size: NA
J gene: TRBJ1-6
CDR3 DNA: TGTGCCTGGAGTCGCAACGGGACAGGCGATTGCTCCTATAATTCACCCCTCCACTTT
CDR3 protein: CAWSRNGTGDCSYNSPLHF

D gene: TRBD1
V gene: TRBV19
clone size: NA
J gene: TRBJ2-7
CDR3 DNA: TGTGCCAGTAGCGTGGGACAGGGTTCGTACGAGCAGTACTTC
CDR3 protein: CASSVGQGSYEQYF

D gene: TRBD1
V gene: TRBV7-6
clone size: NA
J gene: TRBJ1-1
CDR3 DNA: TGTGCCAGCAGCTTAGAGGGAGGGGGCTTCACTGAAGCTTTCTTT
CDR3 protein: CASSLEGGGFTEAFF

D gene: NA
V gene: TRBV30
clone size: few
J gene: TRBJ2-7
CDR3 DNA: TGTGCCTGGTCTCGAGGGGACCCAGAAACCGAGCAGTACTTC
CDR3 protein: CAWSRGDPETEQYF

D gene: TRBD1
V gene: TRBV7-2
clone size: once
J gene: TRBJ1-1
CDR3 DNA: TGTGCCAGCAGCAAACCCGGGACAGGGTTTTTTAGTGAAGCTTTCTTT
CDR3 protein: CASSKPGTGFFSEAFF

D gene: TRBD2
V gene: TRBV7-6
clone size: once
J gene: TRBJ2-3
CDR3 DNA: TGTGCCAGCAGCACGACTAGCGGGACGGCAGATACGCAGTATTTT
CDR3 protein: CASSTTSGTADTQYF

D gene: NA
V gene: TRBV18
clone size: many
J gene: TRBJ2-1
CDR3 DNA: TGTGCCAGCTCCCTAAACCCCAGCGGTGAGCAGTTCTTC
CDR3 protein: CASSLNPSGEQFF

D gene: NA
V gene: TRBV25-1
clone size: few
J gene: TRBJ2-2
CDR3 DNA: TGTGCCAGCAGTGAATCGGGAGTCCAACCCACCGGGGAGCTGTTTTTT
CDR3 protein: CASSESGVQPTGELFF

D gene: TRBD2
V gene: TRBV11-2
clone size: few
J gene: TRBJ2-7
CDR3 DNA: TGTGCCAGCAGCTTAGGTGGGACTAGCGGTTACTACGAGCAGTACTTC
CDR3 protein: CASSLGGTSGYYEQYF

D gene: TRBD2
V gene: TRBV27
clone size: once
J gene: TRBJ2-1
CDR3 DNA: TGTGCCAGCAGTTTATTGGGCGGGAGGGCCCGGTCCTACAATGAGCAGTTCTTC
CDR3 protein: CASSLLGGRARSYNEQFF

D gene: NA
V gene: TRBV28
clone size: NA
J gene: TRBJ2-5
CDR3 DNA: TGTGCCAGCACTTCTTCAGGGGCCCGGGGGGAGACCCAGTACTTC
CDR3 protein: CASTSSGARGETQYF

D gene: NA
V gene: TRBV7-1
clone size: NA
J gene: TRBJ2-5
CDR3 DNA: TGTGCCAGCAGCTCAAGCTTGCGGGAGACCCAGTACTTC
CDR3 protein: CASSSSLRETQYF

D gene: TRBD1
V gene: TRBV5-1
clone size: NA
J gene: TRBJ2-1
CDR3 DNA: TGCGCCAGCAGCCAAGGGGACAGGGATAGGAATGAGCAGTTCTTC
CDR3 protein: CASSQGDRDRNEQFF

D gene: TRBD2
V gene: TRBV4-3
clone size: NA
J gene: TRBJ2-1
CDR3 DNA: TGCGCCAGCAGCCAAGGTGGGGGGGAGTTCTTC
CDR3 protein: CASSQGGGEFF

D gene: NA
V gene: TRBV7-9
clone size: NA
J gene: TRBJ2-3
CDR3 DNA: TGTGCCAGCAGCCCACTACACACTAGATCTAGCACAGATACGCAGTATTTT
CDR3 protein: CASSPLHTRSSTDTQYF

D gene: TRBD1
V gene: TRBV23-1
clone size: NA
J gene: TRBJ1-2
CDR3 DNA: TGCGCCAGCAGGACAGGGGACTCCTATGGCTACACCTTC
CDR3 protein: CASRTGDSYGYTF

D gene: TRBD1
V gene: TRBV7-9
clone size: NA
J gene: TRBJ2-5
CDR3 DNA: TGTGCCAGCAGCTCCCGGGACAGAGCAGAGACCCAGTACTTC
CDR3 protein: CASSSRDRAETQYF

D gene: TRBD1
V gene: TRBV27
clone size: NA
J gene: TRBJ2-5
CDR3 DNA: TGTGCCAGCAGCGACAGGGGGGGTTTGGAGACCCAGTACTTC
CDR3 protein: CASSDRGGLETQYF

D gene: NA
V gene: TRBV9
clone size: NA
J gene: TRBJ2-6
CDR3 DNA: TGTGCCAGCAGCGTAGCTACGTTCTGGGCTGGGGCCAACGTCCTGACTTTC
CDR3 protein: CASSVATFWAGANVLTF

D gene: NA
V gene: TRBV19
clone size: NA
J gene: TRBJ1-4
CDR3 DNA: TGTGCCAGTAGTATAGATTTGATTTATGACGGCCTCAATGAAAAACTGTTTTTT
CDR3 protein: CASSIDLIYDGLNEKLFF

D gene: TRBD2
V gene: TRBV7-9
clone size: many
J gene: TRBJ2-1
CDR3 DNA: TGTGCCAGCAGCTTAGACGTCCTAGCGAAGCGGGAGGGCCATGAGCAGTTCTTC
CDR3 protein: CASSLDVLAKREGHEQFF

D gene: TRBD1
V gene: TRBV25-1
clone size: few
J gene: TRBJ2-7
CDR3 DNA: TGTGCCAGCAGTGAAATGACAGGGCGCAGGGCCTACGAGCAGTACTTC
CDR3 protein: CASSEMTGRRAYEQYF

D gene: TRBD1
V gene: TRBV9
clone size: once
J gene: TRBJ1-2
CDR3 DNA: TGTGCCAGCAGCGTAGGGACAGGGAAAAACTATGGCTACACCTTC
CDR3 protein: CASSVGTGKNYGYTF

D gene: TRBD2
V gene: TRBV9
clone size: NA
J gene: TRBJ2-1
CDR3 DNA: TGTGCCAGCAGCGTCAGCGGGAGAAGCTCCTACAATGAGCAGTTCTTC
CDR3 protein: CASSVSGRSSYNEQFF

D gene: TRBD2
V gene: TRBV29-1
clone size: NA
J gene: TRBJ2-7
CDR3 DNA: TGCAGCGTTGAACTAGCGGGTGCCTACGAGCAGTACTTC
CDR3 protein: CSVELAGAYEQYF

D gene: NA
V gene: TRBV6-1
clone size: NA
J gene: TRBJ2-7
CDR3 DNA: TGTGCCAGCAGTGAAGACCGTAGAGGGCCCTACGAGCAGTACTTC
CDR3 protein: CASSEDRRGPYEQYF

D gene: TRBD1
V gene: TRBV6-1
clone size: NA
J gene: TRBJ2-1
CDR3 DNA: TGTGCCAGCAGTAGACAGGGGGGAAAGTACAATGAGCAGTTCTTC
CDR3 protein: CASSRQGGKYNEQFF

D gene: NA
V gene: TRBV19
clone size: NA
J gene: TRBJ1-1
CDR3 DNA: TGTGCCAGTAGTATGAGCCGCAGGGGCACTGAAGCTTTCTTT
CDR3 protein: CASSMSRRGTEAFF

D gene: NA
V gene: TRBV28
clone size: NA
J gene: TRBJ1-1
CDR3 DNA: TGTGCCAGCAGTCCAACGGGGACGGTGAACACTGAAGCTTTCTTT
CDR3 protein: CASSPTGTVNTEAFF

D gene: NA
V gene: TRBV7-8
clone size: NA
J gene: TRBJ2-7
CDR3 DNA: TGTGCCAGCAGCTCAGACACGGGCTACGAGCAGTACTTC
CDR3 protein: CASSSDTGYEQYF

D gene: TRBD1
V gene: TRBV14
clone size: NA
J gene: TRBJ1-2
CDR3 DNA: TGTGCCAGCAGCAACAGGGGGAGATCATATGGCTACACCTTC
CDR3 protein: CASSNRGRSYGYTF

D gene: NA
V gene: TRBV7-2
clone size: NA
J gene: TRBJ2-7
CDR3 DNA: TGTGCCAGCAGCCGCCATCTTGGGGACACCCCCTACGAGCAGTACTTC
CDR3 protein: CASSRHLGDTPYEQYF

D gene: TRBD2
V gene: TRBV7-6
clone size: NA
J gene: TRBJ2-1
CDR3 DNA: TGTGCCAGCAGCAGAGGGACTAGCAATGAGCAGTTCTTC
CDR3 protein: CASSRGTSNEQFF

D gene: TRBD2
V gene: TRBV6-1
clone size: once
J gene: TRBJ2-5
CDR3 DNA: TGTGCCAGCAGTGACCTAGCGGGAGCGGGGACCCAGTACTTC
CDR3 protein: CASSDLAGAGTQYF

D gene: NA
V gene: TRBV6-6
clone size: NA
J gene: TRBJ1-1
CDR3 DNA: TGTGCCAGCAGTTGGCAGGGAAACACTGAAGCTTTCTTT
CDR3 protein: CASSWQGNTEAFF

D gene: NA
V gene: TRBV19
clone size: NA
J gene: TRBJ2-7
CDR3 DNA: TGTGCCAGTAGTATCATCGCCAGTAGCTACGAGCAGTACTTC
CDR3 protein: CASSIIASSYEQYF

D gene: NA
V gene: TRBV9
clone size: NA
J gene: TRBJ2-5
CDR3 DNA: TGTGCCAGCAGCGTAGTTGGGTTGTGGCAAGAGACCCAGTACTTC
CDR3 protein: CASSVVGLWQETQYF

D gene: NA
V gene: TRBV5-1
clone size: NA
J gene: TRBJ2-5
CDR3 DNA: TGCGCCAGCAGCTCGGCCTGGGGGCGAGAGACCCAGTACTTC
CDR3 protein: CASSSAWGRETQYF

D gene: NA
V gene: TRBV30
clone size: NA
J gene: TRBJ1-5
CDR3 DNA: TGTGCCTGGAGCTCCGACGGCGTGGTCAATCAGCCCCAGCATTTT
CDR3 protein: CAWSSDGVVNQPQHF

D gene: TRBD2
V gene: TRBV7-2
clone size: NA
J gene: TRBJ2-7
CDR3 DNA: TGTGCCAGCAGCCACTGGAGCGGGGGTACCTACGAGCAGTACTTC
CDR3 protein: CASSHWSGGTYEQYF

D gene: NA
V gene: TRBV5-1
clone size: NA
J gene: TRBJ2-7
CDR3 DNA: TGCGCCAGCAAAGGGGCACTAGATTTAGGCCCCAATTCCTACGAGCAGTACTTC
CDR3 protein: CASKGALDLGPNSYEQYF

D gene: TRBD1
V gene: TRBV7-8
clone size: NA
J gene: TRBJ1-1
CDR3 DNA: TGTGCCAGCAGCCCGGGACAGGGGAACACTGAAGCTTTCTTT
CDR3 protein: CASSPGQGNTEAFF

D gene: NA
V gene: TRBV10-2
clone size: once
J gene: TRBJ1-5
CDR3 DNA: TGCGCCAGCAGTGAGACTCGCAATCAGCCCCAGCATTTT
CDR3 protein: CASSETRNQPQHF